The rows below give T cell receptor beta chains drawn from one sample of a study of cytomegalovirus exposure and HLA in healthy donors. Clones were sequenced by immunoSEQ multiplex PCR, and TCRdb holds only the in-frame ones, with some missing. The table records 250,000 to 350,000 clones, 80% of them present only once. The material sequenced was PBMCs. Source of these receptors: a girl aged 2-10 years in good health and CMV-seronegative. Each CDR3 is given with its conserved first and last residue. The D gene is left open where the match is weak. Clone size is not always given. Where it is, it says once, few, many or a class for expanded clones.

v_gene: TRBV6-6; d_gene: .; j_gene: TRBJ2-1; abundance: .; CDR3nt: TGTGCCAGCAGTCCCGGGGTGGAGCAGTTCTTC; CDR3aa: CASSPGVEQFF
v_gene: TRBV30; d_gene: .; j_gene: TRBJ1-2; abundance: .; CDR3nt: TGTGCCTGGAACCCCGGGACACTGAATCTTGGCTACACCTTC; CDR3aa: CAWNPGTLNLGYTF
v_gene: TRBV23-1; d_gene: TRBD2; j_gene: TRBJ2-1; abundance: .; CDR3nt: TGCGCCAGCAGTCACCTCTTGCGGCGGGGGGGCGTGAGTGAGCAGTTCTTC; CDR3aa: CASSHLLRRGGVSEQFF
v_gene: TRBV6-5; d_gene: .; j_gene: TRBJ2-5; abundance: .; CDR3nt: TGTGCCAGCAGTTACGACTACCCCCTGACCCAGTACTTC; CDR3aa: CASSYDYPLTQYF
v_gene: TRBV6-5; d_gene: .; j_gene: TRBJ1-5; abundance: .; CDR3nt: TGTGCCAGCAGTCTCTCGGGGTTGCAGCCCCAGCATTTT; CDR3aa: CASSLSGLQPQHF
v_gene: TRBV7-2; d_gene: TRBD2; j_gene: TRBJ2-7; abundance: .; CDR3nt: TGTGCCAGCAGCTTTGGGAGGGTCTCCTACGAGCAGTACTTC; CDR3aa: CASSFGRVSYEQYF
v_gene: TRBV5-8; d_gene: TRBD2; j_gene: TRBJ2-7; abundance: .; CDR3nt: TGTGCCAGCAGCTTGATTCTGAGTTGGCGGGAGGTCCCCTACGAGCAGTACTTC; CDR3aa: CASSLILSWREVPYEQYF
v_gene: TRBV2; d_gene: TRBD1; j_gene: TRBJ2-1; abundance: .; CDR3nt: TGTGCCAGCCCCGGGACAGAGAGGGTAGACAATGAGCAGTTCTTC; CDR3aa: CASPGTERVDNEQFF
v_gene: TRBV11-2; d_gene: .; j_gene: TRBJ2-3; abundance: once; CDR3nt: TGTGCCAGCAGCTTGGAACCGACTGGCACAGATACGCAGTATTTT; CDR3aa: CASSLEPTGTDTQYF
v_gene: TRBV11-2; d_gene: TRBD2; j_gene: TRBJ2-3; abundance: .; CDR3nt: TGTGCCAGCAGCTTAGGACTAGCGGGGGGTATGGATACGCAGTATTTT; CDR3aa: CASSLGLAGGMDTQYF
v_gene: TRBV7-7; d_gene: .; j_gene: TRBJ2-2; abundance: .; CDR3nt: TGTGCCAGCAGCTTAGACACCAACACCGGGGAGCTGTTTTTT; CDR3aa: CASSLDTNTGELFF
v_gene: TRBV27; d_gene: TRBD1; j_gene: TRBJ2-7; abundance: .; CDR3nt: TGTGCCAGCAGTTCGGACAGGGTTCCCTACGAGCAGTACTTC; CDR3aa: CASSSDRVPYEQYF
v_gene: TRBV18; d_gene: .; j_gene: TRBJ2-3; abundance: once; CDR3nt: TGTGCCAGCTCACCGATCGAAACGCGGGTCTTGCTTACAGATACGCAGTATTTT; CDR3aa: CASSPIETRVLLTDTQYF
v_gene: TRBV7-6; d_gene: .; j_gene: TRBJ1-1; abundance: .; CDR3nt: TGTGCCAGCAGCTTAATCGGGGTGAACACTGAAGCTTTCTTT; CDR3aa: CASSLIGVNTEAFF
v_gene: TRBV14; d_gene: .; j_gene: TRBJ2-3; abundance: .; CDR3nt: TGTGCCAGCAGCCAAGTCTCCAGTCCGAGCACAGATACGCAGTATTTT; CDR3aa: CASSQVSSPSTDTQYF
v_gene: TRBV2; d_gene: TRBD1; j_gene: TRBJ2-7; abundance: .; CDR3nt: TGTGCCACACATAGACAGGGGGGAAGCGAGCAGTACTTC; CDR3aa: CATHRQGGSEQYF
v_gene: TRBV6-1; d_gene: TRBD2; j_gene: TRBJ2-3; abundance: .; CDR3nt: TGTGCCAGCAGGAAGACTAGCGATGTAAATACGCAGTATTTT; CDR3aa: CASRKTSDVNTQYF
v_gene: TRBV6-5; d_gene: .; j_gene: TRBJ1-5; abundance: .; CDR3nt: TGTGCCAGCAGTAGGATACAGAGCAATCAGCCCCAGCATTTT; CDR3aa: CASSRIQSNQPQHF
v_gene: TRBV5-1; d_gene: TRBD1; j_gene: TRBJ1-4; abundance: .; CDR3nt: TGCGCCAGCAGCTTGGCGGAGACAGGGAGAACTAATGAAAAACTGTTTTTT; CDR3aa: CASSLAETGRTNEKLFF
v_gene: TRBV30; d_gene: .; j_gene: TRBJ1-2; abundance: .; CDR3nt: TGTGCCTGGACAGGGTTCCTCTATGGCTACACCTTC; CDR3aa: CAWTGFLYGYTF
v_gene: TRBV4-2; d_gene: TRBD2; j_gene: TRBJ2-5; abundance: .; CDR3nt: TGTGCCAGCAGCCAAGATTTGACTAGCGGGATTGAGACCCAGTACTTC; CDR3aa: CASSQDLTSGIETQYF
v_gene: TRBV5-1; d_gene: TRBD1; j_gene: TRBJ1-2; abundance: .; CDR3nt: TGCGCCAGCAGCTTGGGGGACAGGGCTGACTATGGCTACACCTTC; CDR3aa: CASSLGDRADYGYTF
v_gene: TRBV5-1; d_gene: TRBD2; j_gene: TRBJ2-7; abundance: once; CDR3nt: TGCGCCAGCAGCCCCGGGGGGGCCTCCTACGAGCAGTACTTC; CDR3aa: CASSPGGASYEQYF
v_gene: TRBV7-8; d_gene: .; j_gene: TRBJ2-1; abundance: .; CDR3nt: TGTGCCAGCAGCTTTGCCAGGGCCCTCGGCGAGCAGTTCTTC; CDR3aa: CASSFARALGEQFF
v_gene: TRBV13; d_gene: TRBD2; j_gene: TRBJ2-2; abundance: .; CDR3nt: TGTGCCAGCAGCCCAGCCGGGACTAGCGCCGGGGAGCTGTTTTTT; CDR3aa: CASSPAGTSAGELFF
v_gene: TRBV29-1; d_gene: TRBD2; j_gene: TRBJ2-1; abundance: once; CDR3nt: TGCAGCGTTGTGGGAGGGAACTACAATGAGCAGTTCTTC; CDR3aa: CSVVGGNYNEQFF
v_gene: TRBV6-5; d_gene: TRBD2; j_gene: TRBJ2-1; abundance: .; CDR3nt: TGTGCCAGCAGAAAGACTAGCGGGGTCAATGAGCAGTTCTTC; CDR3aa: CASRKTSGVNEQFF
v_gene: TRBV10-3; d_gene: TRBD1; j_gene: TRBJ1-2; abundance: .; CDR3nt: TGTGCCATCACCCAAAGACAGGGCGTGGGCTACACCTTC; CDR3aa: CAITQRQGVGYTF
v_gene: TRBV2; d_gene: .; j_gene: TRBJ2-3; abundance: .; CDR3nt: TGTGCCAGCAGTTCAAGGGGTAGCGGAGATACGCAGTATTTT; CDR3aa: CASSSRGSGDTQYF
v_gene: TRBV18; d_gene: TRBD2; j_gene: TRBJ2-2; abundance: .; CDR3nt: TGTGCCAGCTCACGCGACAGCGGAGCGGGATCTAAAACCGGGGAGCTGTTTTTT; CDR3aa: CASSRDSGAGSKTGELFF
v_gene: TRBV9; d_gene: .; j_gene: TRBJ2-2; abundance: .; CDR3nt: TGTGCCAGCAGCTTGCTGGACAAGAACACCGGGGAGCTGTTTTTT; CDR3aa: CASSLLDKNTGELFF
v_gene: TRBV27; d_gene: TRBD2; j_gene: TRBJ2-7; abundance: .; CDR3nt: TGTGCCAGGAGCGGCGGGAGAAGTGACGAGCAGTACTTC; CDR3aa: CARSGGRSDEQYF
v_gene: TRBV6-6; d_gene: TRBD2; j_gene: TRBJ2-1; abundance: few; CDR3nt: TGTGCCAGCAGTTACTACGGGGGGGGGCGGGGGAATGAGCAGTTCTTC; CDR3aa: CASSYYGGGRGNEQFF
v_gene: TRBV19; d_gene: TRBD2; j_gene: TRBJ2-7; abundance: .; CDR3nt: TGTGCCAGTAGCCCCTCGGGAGGGGTCGAGCAGTACTTC; CDR3aa: CASSPSGGVEQYF
v_gene: TRBV14; d_gene: TRBD1; j_gene: TRBJ1-1; abundance: .; CDR3nt: TGTGCCAGCAGCCAAGCTTACAGGGGTAAATTGACTGAAGCTTTCTTT; CDR3aa: CASSQAYRGKLTEAFF
v_gene: TRBV5-1; d_gene: .; j_gene: TRBJ2-3; abundance: .; CDR3nt: TGCGCCAGCAGTCGTGAGAGGAACACAGATACGCAGTATTTT; CDR3aa: CASSRERNTDTQYF
v_gene: TRBV7-2; d_gene: .; j_gene: TRBJ2-7; abundance: .; CDR3nt: TGTGCCACGTCACTGGGCAGGGTAAACGAGCAGTACTTC; CDR3aa: CATSLGRVNEQYF